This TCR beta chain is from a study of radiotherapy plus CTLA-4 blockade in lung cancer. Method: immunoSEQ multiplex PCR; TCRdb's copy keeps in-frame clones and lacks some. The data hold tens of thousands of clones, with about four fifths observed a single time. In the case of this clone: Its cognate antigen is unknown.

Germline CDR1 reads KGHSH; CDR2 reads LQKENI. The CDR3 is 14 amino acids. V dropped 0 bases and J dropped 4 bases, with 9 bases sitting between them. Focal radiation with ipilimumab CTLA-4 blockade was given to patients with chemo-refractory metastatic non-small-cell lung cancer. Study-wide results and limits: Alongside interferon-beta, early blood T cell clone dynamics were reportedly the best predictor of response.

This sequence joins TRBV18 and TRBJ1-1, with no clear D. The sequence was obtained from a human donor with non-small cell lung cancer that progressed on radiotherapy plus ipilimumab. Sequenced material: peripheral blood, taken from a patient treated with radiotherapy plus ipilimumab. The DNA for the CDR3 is TGTGCCAGCTCACCACCGTCAAGGGCCACTGAAGCTTTCTTT. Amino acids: CASSPPSRATEAFF.